A single sample is the source of the 30 T cell receptor beta chains below, sequenced in a study of regulatory T cells in long-lasting Graves disease. The authors built TCR beta libraries using iRepertoire HTBI primers and Arm-PCR of CDR3 regions. TCRdb re-derived calls from the multiplex PCR reads in MiXCR, one entry per CDR3 protein. The profile covers 400,000 to 500,000 distinct CDR3 sequences, with about 15% appearing a single time and around a sixth taken by the ten largest. Stated time point: newly diagnosed GD, antithyroid drugs for less than 3 months. Construction of the TCR library relied on RNA isolated from PBMCs. The sample was also linked to a second study, of T cells in Graves' hyperthyroidism and ophthalmopathy.

The sequenced sample was peripheral blood mononuclear cells (PBMCs), obtained at new diagnosis, from a patient treated with antithyroid drugs. The receptors originated from a woman aged 45-65 years with Graves disease.

This clonotype occurred a few times. The chain is built from TRBV29-1 and TRBJ2-7, with D perhaps matching TRBD1 or TRBD2 (5 bases each). The CDR3 sequence is 13 residues long. Germline V gene sequence: CDR1 SQVTM, CDR2 ANQGSEA. Deletions cut 8 bases from V and 0 bases from J, with 14 bases between. CDR3: CSPPDGASYEQYF. The CDR3 DNA sequence: TGCAGCCCTCCGGACGGGGCCTCCTACGAGCAGTACTTC.

This clonotype was detected ten times or more. The chain couples TRBV29-1 to TRBJ2-2; D unclear. Trimming took 3 bases from V and 2 from J, leaving 7 bases between them. The germline CDR1 and CDR2 sequences are SQVTM and ANQGSEA. This CDR3 spans 13 amino acids. CDR3 in DNA: TGCAGCGTTGATAGTATTAACACCGGGGAGCTGTTTTTT. Translated: CSVDSINTGELFF.

This clonotype was picked up many times. This may come from a read error, since a much larger clone is one base off. The gene calls are TRBV3-1 and TRBJ2-1; D tentatively fits TRBD1 or TRBD2 (6 bases each). The CDR3 has 16 amino acids. Germline assignment: CDR1 LGHDT and CDR2 YNNKEL (reference sequence). CDR3 sequence: CASSQPVGGGLNEQLF. CDR3 sequence (DNA): TGTGCCAGCAGCCAGCCCGTAGGGGGAGGCCTCAATGAGCAGCTCTTC.

This chain uses TRBV18 with TRBJ2-5, with 12 bases that match TRBD2. The CDR3 runs to 15 residues. The germline V gene has CDR1 KGHSH and CDR2 LQKENI. V lost 3 bases, J lost 11 bases, and 10 bases stayed unmatched. The CDR3 DNA is TGTGCCAGCTCACCGCTAGCGGGAGGGAACAATGAGCAGTACTTC. Amino acids: CASSPLAGGNNEQYF.

This clonotype was observed many times. V is TRBV28 and J is TRBJ2-1; D could derive from TRBD1 or TRBD2 (6 bases each). This CDR3 region has 12 residues. Germline V gives CDR1 MDHEN, CDR2 SYDVKM. Deletions cut 2 bases from V and 15 bases from J, with 14 bases between. The CDR3 DNA sequence: TGTGCCAGCAGTTTACGGGAGCAGGGGTCGTTCTTC. Its protein product is CASSLREQGSFF. Looking up the rest from reference TRBV28 and TRBJ2-1 gives the full variable domain: DVKVTQSSRYLVKRTGEKVFLECVQDMDHENMFWYRQDPGLGLRLIYFSYDVKMKEKGDIPEGYSVSREKKERFSLILESASTNQTSMYLCASSLREQGSFFGPGTRLTVL.

This clonotype was detected many times. The chain couples TRBV2 to TRBJ1-2; D ambiguous. This CDR3 has 14 amino acids. The germline V gene encodes CDR1 SNHLY and CDR2 FYNNEI. V dropped 8 bases and J dropped 1 base, with 14 bases sitting between them. The CDR3 DNA follows: TGTGCCAGCGACCCTCGAGGGTATAACTATGGCTACACCTTC. It codes for CASDPRGYNYGYTF.

This clonotype occurred a few times. The chain joins TRBV29-1 to TRBJ1-4, with D unclear. Germline CDR1 and CDR2: SQVTM and ANQGSEA. Trimming removed 7 bases at V and 8 bases at J, with 14 bases between. This CDR3 has 12 residues. The DNA of the CDR3 is TGCAGCGGCGGGCGGGCTGGGGAAAAACTGTTTTTT. Translation: CSGGRAGEKLFF.

This clonotype was observed many times. The rearrangement uses TRBV7-2 and TRBJ1-2; 7 bases match TRBD1. The CDR3 has 13 residues. J gave up 7 bases and V 5 bases, and 7 bases lay outside the gene matches. Germline CDR1 reads SGHTA; CDR2 reads FQGNSA. This chain's CDR3 is CASSVVQGLGYTF. CDR3 bases: TGTGCCAGCAGCGTAGTACAGGGGCTTGGCTACACCTTC. Complete variable domain (other parts from reference TRBV7-2 and TRBJ1-2): GAGVSQSPSNKVTEKGKDVELRCDPISGHTALYWYRQSLGQGLEFLIYFQGNSAPDKSGLPSDRFSAERTGGSVSTLTIQRTQQEDSAVYLCASSVVQGLGYTFGSGTRLTVV.

This clonotype was seen at least ten times. This chain uses TRBV7-2 with TRBJ2-7; 7 positions match TRBD1. CDR3 size: 15 residues. The germline V gene encodes CDR1 SGHTA and CDR2 FQGNSA. The J segment lost 4 bases and the V segment lost 6 bases, leaving 12 bases of the junction unmatched. The CDR3 DNA sequence: TGTGCCAGCAGGATAGGGGGCTATCGGATTTACGAGCAGTACTTC. Residues: CASRIGGYRIYEQYF.

This clonotype was counted ten times or more. This sequence joins TRBV27 and TRBJ2-5; 10 bases map to TRBD2. J lost 9 bases, V lost 6 bases, and 10 bases had no gene match. The CDR3 contains 14 residues. Germline V lookup: CDR1 MNHEY, CDR2 SMNVEV (reference sequence). CDR3 amino acids: CASRPGLALVAQYF. Written as DNA, the CDR3 is TGTGCCAGCAGGCCGGGACTAGCGTTAGTGGCCCAGTACTTC.

This clonotype was seen at least ten times. V usage is TRBV7-6 and J usage is TRBJ2-2; the D call may be TRBD1 or TRBD2 (5 bases each). With 3 bases removed from V and 6 bases from J, the gap between germline ends came to 14 bases. Germline CDR1 is SGHVS and CDR2 is FNYEAQ. The CDR3 is 15 residues long. The CDR3 DNA reads as TGTGCCAGCAGCTTGGGGACCGGCGGTGCCGGGGAGCTGTTTTTT. Translation gives CASSLGTGGAGELFF. Supplemented by reference TRBV7-6 and TRBJ2-2, the full variable domain reads GAGVSQSPRYKVTKRGQDVALRCDPISGHVSLYWYRQALGQGPEFLTYFNYEAQQDKSGLPNDRFSAERPEGSISTLTIQRTEQRDSAMYRCASSLGTGGAGELFFGEGSRLTVL.

This clonotype was seen at least ten times. The J gene is TRBJ2-7, the V gene TRBV7-9, with D uncertain. Germline values: CDR1 SEHNR, CDR2 FQNEAQ (reference sequence). CDR3 length: 15 amino acids. Trimming cost V 3 bases and J 0 bases, with 12 bases left between them. Here the CDR3 reads CASSFRAQNSYEQYF. CDR3 coding DNA: TGTGCCAGCAGCTTCCGGGCACAGAACTCCTACGAGCAGTACTTC.

This clonotype was picked up many times. This chain links TRBV2 with TRBJ1-1; 8 bases are shared with TRBD1. CDR1 is SNHLY and CDR2 is FYNNEI in the germline V gene. J lost 0 bases, V lost 2 bases, and 5 bases had no gene match. The CDR3 is 16 residues long. This CDR3 reads CASSERQGRLNTEAFF. The CDR3 coding sequence is TGTGCCAGCAGTGAACGACAGGGGCGTTTGAACACTGAAGCTTTCTTT.

This sequence joins TRBV9 and TRBJ2-7; 12 bases align to TRBD2. With V trimmed by 0 bases and J by 4 bases, 2 bases remained unmatched. Germline values: CDR1 SGDLS, CDR2 YYNGEE. The CDR3 has 15 amino acids. CDR3 nucleotides: TGTGCCAGCAGCGTAGGGACTAGCGGGAATTACGAGCAGTACTTC. This gives the protein CASSVGTSGNYEQYF.

The J gene is TRBJ1-4, the V gene TRBV6-1; 8 positions match TRBD1. The CDR3 is 13 amino acids. Germline CDR1 reads MNHNS; CDR2 reads SASEGT. With V trimmed by 7 bases and J by 8 bases, 6 bases remained unmatched. In DNA, the CDR3 is TGTGCCAGCACGGCAGGGGGCTTAGAAAAACTGTTTTTT. Its translation is CASTAGGLEKLFF.

At least ten counts were recorded for this clonotype. This chain connects TRBV9 to TRBJ2-7; the D gene is possibly TRBD1 (5 bases). V lost 0 bases to trimming and J lost 5 bases, with 15 bases between them. The CDR3 extends over 15 amino acids. Per the germline V gene, CDR1 is SGDLS and CDR2 is YYNGEE. The CDR3 sequence is CASSVDGKGWDEQYF. DNA for the CDR3: TGTGCCAGCAGCGTAGATGGCAAGGGGTGGGACGAGCAGTACTTC.

This clonotype occurred a few times. The V call is TRBV27, the J call TRBJ1-2; D is unclear. Trimming cost V 7 bases and J 4 bases, with 16 bases left between them. This CDR3 has 14 residues. Germline lookup yields CDR1 MNHEY and CDR2 SMNVEV (reference sequence). CDR3 sequence reads: CASTAADGPYGYTF. For the CDR3, the DNA is TGTGCCAGCACGGCCGCCGACGGCCCCTATGGCTACACCTTC.

As concerns this clonotype: Being one base from a much bigger clone, this may be a read error. The CDR3 ends on some other residue instead of the conserved phenylalanine or tryptophan, so this is likely a read error. The chain is built from TRBV6-1 and TRBJ1-2; 7 bases match TRBD1. The CDR3 totals 15 residues. V was clipped by 5 bases and J by 4 bases; unmatched bases: 10. The germline V gene encodes CDR1 MNHNS and CDR2 SASEGT. CDR3 sequence reads: CASSRGYTGVYGYTL. CDR3 bases: TGTGCCAGCAGTCGGGGGTATACAGGGGTCTATGGCTACACCCTC.

The V and J genes are TRBV18 and TRBJ1-4, with 8 bases fitting TRBD1. V shed 3 bases, J shed 7 bases, and the junction held 4 bases outside the gene matches. The CDR3 runs to 14 residues. Germline V gene sequence: CDR1 KGHSH, CDR2 LQKENI. Here the CDR3 reads CASSPQGASEKLFF. The CDR3 bases are TGTGCCAGCTCACCCCAGGGGGCAAGTGAAAAACTGTTTTTT.

This clonotype was recorded many times. This chain joins TRBV2 and TRBJ1-5; TRBD1 aligns across 8 bases. V was clipped by 4 bases and J by 6 bases; unmatched bases: 5. This CDR3 contains 14 residues. CDR1 and CDR2 (germline): SNHLY, FYNNEI. CDR3 bases: TGTGCCAGCAGTGTGTCAGGGGGCGGTCAGCCCCAGCATTTT. It specifies CASSVSGGGQPQHF.

This clonotype was recorded many times. This rearrangement joins TRBV7-9 to TRBJ2-2; 7 bases are a match to TRBD1. The germline V gene encodes CDR1 SEHNR and CDR2 FQNEAQ (reference sequence). The ends lost 3 bases at V and 1 base at J; junction bases unmatched: 5. There are 16 residues in the CDR3. The CDR3 reads CASSLDRTLNTGELFF. In DNA, the CDR3 is TGTGCCAGCAGCTTGGACAGGACCCTGAACACCGGGGAGCTGTTTTTT.

This clonotype was seen at least ten times. V gene TRBV7-9 combines with J gene TRBJ2-7, with 7 nucleotides matching TRBD1. This CDR3 has 15 amino acids. Germline CDR1 SEHNR, CDR2 FQNEAQ (reference sequence). The trim removed 5 bases at V and 2 bases at J, leaving 9 bases unmatched. The CDR3 nucleotides read TGTGCCAGCAGCGAACGGGACAGATCCGCCTACGAGCAGTACTTC. It translates to CASSERDRSAYEQYF.

Notes on this clonotype: Its ends do not fully match the called genes, so a read error is possible. The chain uses TRBV28 and TRBJ2-7; TRBD2 might be the D (5 bases). This CDR3 region has 16 residues. Germline V lookup: CDR1 MDHEN, CDR2 SYDVKM. CDR3 bases: TGTGTCAGCAGCCAACCGTTGGGGAAAGGAGACTACGTGCAGTACTTT. This translates into CVSSQPLGKGDYVQYF.

This clonotype appeared many times. The CDR3 region is CAISLGYKETQYF. The CDR3 DNA reads TGTGCCATCAGTCTAGGATACAAAGAGACCCAGTACTTC. This chain joins TRBV10-3 and TRBJ2-5; no definite D call. The CDR3 is 13 amino acids. CDR1 and CDR2 from the germline V gene are ENHRY and SYGVKD. V was pared by 5 bases and J by 3 bases, with 10 bases between.

A remark on this clonotype: One junction end does not reproduce the germline sequence, and a read error may be involved. This sequence joins TRBV5-1 and TRBJ2-3; 14 bases agree with TRBD2. Germline V gene sequence: CDR1 SGHRS, CDR2 YFSETQ. The CDR3 has 17 residues. CDR3 loop: CASSQTGTSGRTDTQYF. In DNA form, the CDR3 reads TGTGCCAGCAGCCAGACCGGGACTAGCGGGAGAACAGATACGCAGTATTTT.

This clonotype was seen many times. The CDR3 loop reads CASSPTPKNQPQHF. The CDR3 DNA follows: TGTGCCAGCTCACCGACACCTAAAAATCAGCCCCAGCATTTT. The gene calls are TRBV18 and TRBJ1-5; D not certain. From germline, CDR1 is KGHSH and CDR2 LQKENI. V was trimmed by 3 bases and J by 4 bases, leaving 10 bases between them. The CDR3 extends over 14 amino acids.

This clonotype appeared many times. The V and J genes are TRBV6-1 and TRBJ1-1; 9 bases map to TRBD1. CDR3 length: 15 amino acids. From germline, CDR1 is MNHNS and CDR2 SASEGT. The J segment lost 6 bases and the V segment lost 5 bases, leaving 10 bases of the junction unmatched. The CDR3 coding sequence is TGTGCCAGCAGTCGACCGGGACAGGGCCAGCCTGAAGCTTTCTTT. It codes for CASSRPGQGQPEAFF.

This clonotype was picked up many times. This chain links TRBV28 with TRBJ1-1, with D uncertain. Germline V gives CDR1 MDHEN, CDR2 SYDVKM. V lost 4 bases and J lost 6, with 15 bases in between. CDR3 length: 14 residues. The CDR3: CASSSYLGKAEAFF. CDR3 DNA sequence: TGTGCCAGCAGTTCCTATCTAGGTAAGGCTGAAGCTTTCTTT.

This clonotype was detected many times. The rearrangement links TRBV28 to TRBJ2-1; 8 positions agree with TRBD2. Germline V CDR1 and CDR2: MDHEN, SYDVKM. Trimming took 6 bases from V and 0 from J; bases not matched to a gene: 4. The CDR3 is 15 amino acids. Here the CDR3 DNA reads TGTGCCAGCAGGTCCAGCGGGGGCTCCTACAATGAGCAGTTCTTC. Its translation: CASRSSGGSYNEQFF.

This clonotype has just a few counts. The gene calls are TRBV6-1 and TRBJ1-1; D gene ambiguous. Germline CDR1 MNHNS, CDR2 SASEGT. V gave up 1 base and J gave up 1 base, with 7 bases separating them. The CDR3 runs to 14 residues. CDR3 loop: CASSEVVQNTEAFF. The DNA for the CDR3 is TGTGCCAGCAGTGAAGTTGTACAGAACACTGAAGCTTTCTTT.